This TCR beta chain was observed in a study of blood T cells in healthy people across ages. In this sample, this clonotype turned up a few times. With a J-beta primer mix and a sample-barcoded 5' primer, a second PCR ran about 7 to 11 cycles. Carrying 12 random nucleotides, a template-switch adaptor labeled each individual cDNA molecule. TCRdb called the 5' RACE reads again in MiXCR, with one record for every CDR3 protein. The sample records more than 500,000 distinct CDR3 sequences, about 25% being singletons. Losses at the gene ends were 0 bases for V and 1 base for J; bases not matched to a gene: 0. The germline gives CDR1 DFQATT, CDR2 SNEGSKA (reference sequence). This CDR3 region has 14 residues.

The receptor was isolated from a woman aged 70 to 79 in good health. V and J are TRBV20-1 and TRBJ2-3; 8 bases fit TRBD2. The sample consisted of blood. This chain's CDR3 is CSARERGGTDTQYF. The CDR3 nucleotides are TGCAGTGCTAGAGAGCGGGGGGGCACAGATACGCAGTATTTT.